This T cell receptor beta chain was captured by sequencing in a study of a mutant IDH1 vaccine in newly diagnosed glioma. Study overall: Treated patients, approximately 62% male and approximately 38% female, averaged approximately 40 years of age. Previous treatment comprised radiotherapy, temozolomide, or both, mostly both.

Findings and caveats of the study: In roughly 93% of patients, immune responses induced by the vaccine occurred.

The time point denotes: baseline, week 1 (first vaccination visit). The treatment: pre-vaccination baseline after standard-of-care therapy. This CDR3 is 16 amino acids long. V was clipped by 3 bases and J by 4 bases, with 17 bases between them. From germline, CDR1 is SGDLS and CDR2 YYNGEE. In the case of this clone: Its specificity is unknown.

Generated by immunoSEQ multiplex PCR, the TCRdb table keeps only in-frame clones and is missing some. The table lists about 68,000 clones, less than 85% of them singletons. This sequence originates from a man in his forties or fifties with glioma. V usage is TRBV9 and J usage is TRBJ2-1; the D is unclear. Here the sequenced sample was PBMCs, taken from a glioma patient treated with radiotherapy, temozolomide or both. The CDR3 reads CASSAVPLAGYNEQFF. The CDR3 region has the DNA TGTGCCAGCAGCGCCGTCCCCCTGGCAGGATACAATGAGCAGTTCTTC.